The clone carrying this T cell receptor beta chain came up once. What it recognizes is unknown. The repertoire was sequenced with immunoSEQ multiplex PCR; TCRdb's copy has only in-frame clones and lacks some. The sample carries 75,000 to 95,000 clones, more than 70% recorded once. The record originates from a study of lymphopenia after photon versus proton radiotherapy. The CDR3 is 16 residues long. V was clipped by 7 bases and J by 0 bases; unmatched bases: 11. The germline gives CDR1 SQVTM, CDR2 ANQGSEA. Broader study findings: Proton therapy kept repertoires fairly stable, unlike photons, which gained effector/memory cells. After lymphocyte nadir, photon-treated repertoires showed oligoclonal expansion, especially CD8+ Temra.

This receptor was taken from a man in his fifties or sixties with pancreatic cancer. Source: peripheral blood, taken from a patient treated with proton-based radiotherapy. This sequence joins TRBV29-1 and TRBJ2-1; TRBD2 aligns across 8 bases. The CDR3 sequence: CSATSAQVGSYNEQFF. The DNA for the CDR3 is TGCAGCGCGACTAGCGCACAGGTCGGCTCCTACAATGAGCAGTTCTTC.